This TCR beta chain is drawn from a study of blood T cell repertoires in COVID-19. Study information: Whether acute or convalescent, the COVID-19 samples came from the United States, Italy and Spain. PBMCs, B-cell-depleted T cells, or T cells provided the cDNA or gDNA that made up the material.

Per the study methods: Reference gene primer amplification gave estimated nucleated cell counts. Only in-frame clones appear in the TCRdb table, and some are missing; sequencing was by immunoSEQ multiplex PCR. That table gives V, J and clone size, and the DNA gave D and trimming. The data hold roughly 250,000 clones, with about 85% observed a single time. V was pared by 1 base and J by 4 bases, with 5 bases between. Germline assignment: CDR1 SEHNR and CDR2 FQNEAQ (reference sequence). This CDR3 is 13 amino acids long. The receptor was isolated from a man in his sixties who had recovered from COVID-19. This chain links TRBV7-9 with TRBJ2-1, with no clear D. Sequencing was performed on peripheral blood. CDR3 DNA sequence: TGTGCCAGCAGCTTAGTAATGTACAATGAGCAGTTCTTC. This gives the protein CASSLVMYNEQFF. Filled out from reference TRBV7-9 and TRBJ2-1, the complete variable domain reads DTGVSQNPRHKITKRGQNVTFRCDPISEHNRLYWYRQTLGQGPEFLTYFQNEAQLEKSRLLSDRFSAERPKGSFSTLEIQRTEQGDSAMYLCASSLVMYNEQFFGPGTRLTVL.